A single sample is the source of the 16 T cell receptor beta chains below, sequenced in a study of shared clonotypes between healthy human individuals. Produced via immunoSEQ multiplex PCR; TCRdb's table is partial and in-frame only. The data contain 2 million to 3 million clones, approximately 93% of them singletons. The sequencing sample was made of naive CD4+ T cells from PBMCs. As for subset: CD45RA+ positively selected. All receptors come from a man aged 18 to 30 in good health. Some clones in this sample may be carry-over from other donors' samples.

V usage is TRBV5-4 and J usage is TRBJ2-1; 11 bases are a match to TRBD2. V shed 0 bases, J shed 9 bases, and the junction held 8 bases outside the gene matches. CDR1 and CDR2 from the germline V gene are SGHNT and YYREEE (reference sequence). This CDR3 region has 16 residues. This CDR3 reads CASSLGSSGRAGEQFF. The DNA for the CDR3 is TGTGCCAGCAGCTTGGGAAGTAGCGGGAGGGCCGGTGAGCAGTTCTTC.

The chain couples TRBV5-1 to TRBJ2-5, with D perhaps given as TRBD1 or TRBD2 (5 bases each). The J call may be in error: the DNA end matches TRBJ2-7 better. The germline V gene has CDR1 SGHRS and CDR2 YFSETQ. This CDR3 spans 15 amino acids. The CDR3 sequence is CASTVAMGTHYEQYF. In DNA, the CDR3 is TGCGCCAGCACAGTAGCGATGGGGACCCACTACGAGCAGTACTTC.

This clone showed up just once. The CDR3 loop reads CASGNGQGAIQPQHF. In DNA, the CDR3 is TGTGCCAGTGGGAACGGACAGGGGGCCATTCAGCCCCAGCATTTT. The gene calls are TRBV19 and TRBJ1-5; 11 positions match TRBD1. In germline, CDR1 is LNHDA, CDR2 SQIVND (reference sequence). The trim removed 8 bases at V and 6 bases at J, leaving 9 bases unmatched. This CDR3 region has 15 residues.

This clone has just a few counts. The CDR3 spells CSVGLGNTEAFF. The CDR3 coding sequence is TGCAGCGTTGGGCTCGGGAACACTGAAGCTTTCTTT. V gene TRBV29-1 combines with J gene TRBJ1-1; unclear D gene. CDR1 and CDR2 (germline): SQVTM, ANQGSEA. V was pared by 4 bases and J by 1 base, with 7 bases between. The CDR3 is 12 amino acids.

The chain has TRBV7-9 and TRBJ1-2, with a tentative D call TRBD1 (5 bases). The CDR3 runs 16 residues. Trimming stripped 5 bases from V and 0 bases from J, with 16 bases between. Looked up from germline, CDR1 is SEHNR and CDR2 is FQNEAQ (reference sequence). The CDR3 region has the DNA TGTGCCAGCAGCCGGCATAGGGACGGAGCTAACTATGGCTACACCTTC. It encodes CASSRHRDGANYGYTF.

Only one count was recorded for this clone. The DNA of the CDR3 is TGCAGCGCCGTACGGACCCAGGGTTGGGAGACCCAGTACTTC. Amino acid sequence: CSAVRTQGWETQYF. The rearrangement joins TRBV29-1 to TRBJ2-5; D perhaps matches TRBD1 (5 bases). The CDR3 is made up of 14 amino acids. The germline V gene encodes CDR1 SQVTM and CDR2 ANQGSEA. V was clipped by 7 bases and J by 5 bases, with 20 bases between them.

Points on this clone: Other DNA sequences from this sample encode an identical CDR3 as well. The chain links TRBV5-1 to TRBJ2-7; 8 nucleotides match TRBD2. Germline trimming cut 0 bases from V and 1 base from J; bases unmatched to any gene: 3. This CDR3 comprises 15 residues. Germline V gene lookup returns CDR1 SGHRS and CDR2 YFSETQ. The CDR3 spells CASSLAGGLSYEQYF. The CDR3 DNA reads TGCGCCAGCAGCTTGGCGGGAGGGTTGTCCTACGAGCAGTACTTC.

The chain combines TRBV5-4 with TRBJ2-5; D perhaps matches TRBD2 (7 bases). Between the trimmed V and J ends, which lost 5 bases and 1 base, there was a span of 9 bases. The CDR3 covers 13 residues. The germline CDR1 and CDR2 sequences are SGHNT and YYREEE (reference sequence). The CDR3 DNA reads TGTGCCAGCAGAAGGGGGGGCCAAGAGACCCAGTACTTC. Protein: CASRRGGQETQYF. The full variable domain, in which reference TRBV5-4 and TRBJ2-5 provide the parts outside the CDR3, is ETGVTQSPTHLIKTRGQQVTLRCSSQSGHNTVSWYQQALGQGPQFIFQYYREEENGRGNFPPRFSGLQFPNYSSELNVNALELDDSALYLCASRRGGQETQYFGPGTRLLVL.

A few counts support this clone. V and J are TRBV18 and TRBJ1-4; 7 bases match TRBD1. J was trimmed by 8 bases and V by 4 bases; bases with no gene match: 7. Germline V CDR1 and CDR2: KGHSH, LQKENI. The CDR3 loop spans 14 amino acids. The CDR3 region has the DNA TGTGCCAGCTCACGAATAACAGGGGCGGAAAAACTGTTTTTT. Its translation is CASSRITGAEKLFF.

The gene calls are TRBV10-2 and TRBJ2-3; 8 bases map to TRBD1. Germline CDR1 reads WSHSY; CDR2 reads SAAADI. This CDR3 spans 14 amino acids. The J segment lost 6 bases and the V segment lost 5 bases, leaving 7 bases of the junction unmatched. Here the CDR3 DNA reads TGCGCCAGCAGTCGAGGACAGGGAACGGATACGCAGTATTTT. As protein: CASSRGQGTDTQYF.

V gene TRBV7-9 combines with J gene TRBJ1-2, with unresolved D. Germline CDR1 and CDR2: SEHNR and FQNEAQ (reference sequence). The CDR3 consists of 13 residues. Trimming removed 3 bases from V and 2 bases from J, with 7 bases in between. Here the CDR3 reads CASSFQRNYGYTF. In DNA form, the CDR3 reads TGTGCCAGCAGCTTCCAGAGAAACTATGGCTACACCTTC.

This sequence joins TRBV2 and TRBJ1-2; possible D gene TRBD1, 6 bases. CDR1 SNHLY and CDR2 FYNNEI come from the germline V gene. This CDR3 region has 13 residues. V was clipped by 7 bases and J by 2 bases, with 11 bases between them. The CDR3 reads CASIRDKNYGYTF. CDR3 nucleotides: TGTGCCAGCATTCGGGACAAGAACTATGGCTACACCTTC.

Concerning this clone: Other DNA sequences of this sample code for an identical CDR3. The chain recombines TRBV14 with TRBJ1-5; D remains ambiguous. This CDR3 has 13 residues. CDR1 is SGHDN and CDR2 is FVKESK in the germline V gene. The V gene lost 0 bases and the J gene lost 7 bases, with 7 bases spanning the gap. CDR3: CASSQDLGQPQHF. The CDR3 DNA reads as TGTGCCAGCAGCCAAGATCTCGGGCAGCCCCAGCATTTT.

Details on this clone: This same CDR3 is encoded by further DNA sequences in the sample. The chain couples TRBV2 to TRBJ2-1, with D uncertain. The CDR3 runs to 14 residues. With 6 bases removed from V and 1 base from J, the gap between germline ends came to 10 bases. Germline CDR1 and CDR2: SNHLY and FYNNEI. DNA of the CDR3: TGTGCCAGCAGGGCTCAACCGTCCTACAATGAGCAGTTCTTC. Translation gives CASRAQPSYNEQFF.

V is TRBV23-1 and J is TRBJ1-2; a weak D match, TRBD1 (6 bases). TRBV23-1 is assigned to the ORF class and has an uncertain function. V lost 10 bases to trimming and J lost 2 bases, with 11 bases between them. The CDR3 runs 12 residues. CDR3 coding DNA: TGCGCCATTGGGGGGCAAAACTATGGCTACACCTTC. Protein: CAIGGQNYGYTF.

J is TRBJ2-1 and V is TRBV19; D may be TRBD2 (7 bases). The CDR3 contains 18 residues. V was shortened by 6 bases and J by 4 bases, with 25 bases between the two germline ends. Germline loops: CDR1 LNHDA, CDR2 SQIVND (reference sequence). The CDR3 bases are TGTGCCAGTAGCTACCTGCAAGGGGGAGGGTCCCCATACAATGAGCAGTTCTTC. Protein sequence: CASSYLQGGGSPYNEQFF.